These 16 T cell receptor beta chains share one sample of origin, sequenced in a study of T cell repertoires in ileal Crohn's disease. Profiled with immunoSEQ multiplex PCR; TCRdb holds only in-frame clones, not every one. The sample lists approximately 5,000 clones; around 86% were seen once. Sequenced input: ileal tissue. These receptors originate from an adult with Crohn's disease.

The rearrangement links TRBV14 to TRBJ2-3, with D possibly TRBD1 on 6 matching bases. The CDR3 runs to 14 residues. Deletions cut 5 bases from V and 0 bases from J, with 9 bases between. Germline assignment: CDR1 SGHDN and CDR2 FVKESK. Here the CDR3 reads CASSYGQSTDTQYF. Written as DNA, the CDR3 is TGTGCCAGCAGCTACGGACAGAGCACAGATACGCAGTATTTT.

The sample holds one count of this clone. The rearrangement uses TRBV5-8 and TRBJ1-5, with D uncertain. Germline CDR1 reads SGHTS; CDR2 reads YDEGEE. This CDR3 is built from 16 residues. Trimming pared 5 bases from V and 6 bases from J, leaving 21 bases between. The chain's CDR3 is CASSTGFSGVGQPQHF. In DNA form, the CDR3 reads TGTGCCAGCAGTACGGGATTTTCCGGGGTGGGTCAGCCCCAGCATTTT.

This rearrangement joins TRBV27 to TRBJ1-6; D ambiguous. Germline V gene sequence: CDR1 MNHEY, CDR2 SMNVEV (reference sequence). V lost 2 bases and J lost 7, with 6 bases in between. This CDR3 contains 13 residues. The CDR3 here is CASSLEGNSPLHF. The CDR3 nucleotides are TGTGCCAGCAGTTTAGAGGGAAATTCACCCCTCCACTTT.

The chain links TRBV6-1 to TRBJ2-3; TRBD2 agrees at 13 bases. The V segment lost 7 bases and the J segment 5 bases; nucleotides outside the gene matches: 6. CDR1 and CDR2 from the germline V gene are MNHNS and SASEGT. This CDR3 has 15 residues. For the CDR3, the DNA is TGTGCCAGCAAGAAGAGACTAGCGGGGGGAGATACGCAGTATTTT. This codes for CASKKRLAGGDTQYF.

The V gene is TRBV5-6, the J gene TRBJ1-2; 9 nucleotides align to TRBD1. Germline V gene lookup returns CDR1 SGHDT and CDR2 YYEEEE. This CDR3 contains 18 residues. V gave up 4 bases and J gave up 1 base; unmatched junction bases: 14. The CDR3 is CASSLIGTGLRYNYGYTF. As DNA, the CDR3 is TGTGCCAGCAGCCTAATAGGGACAGGGTTAAGGTATAACTATGGCTACACCTTC.

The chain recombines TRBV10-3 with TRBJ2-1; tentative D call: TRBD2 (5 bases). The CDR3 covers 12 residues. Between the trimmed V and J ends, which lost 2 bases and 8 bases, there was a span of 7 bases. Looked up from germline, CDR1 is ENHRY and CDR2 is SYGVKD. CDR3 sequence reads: CAISEQADEQFF. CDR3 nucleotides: TGTGCCATCAGTGAGCAAGCGGATGAGCAGTTCTTC.

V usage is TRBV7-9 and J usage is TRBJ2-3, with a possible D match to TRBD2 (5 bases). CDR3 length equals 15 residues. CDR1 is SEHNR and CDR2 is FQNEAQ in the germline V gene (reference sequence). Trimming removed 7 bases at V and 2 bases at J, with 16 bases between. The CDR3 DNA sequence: TGTGCCAGCACCATACTAGGCCTCAACACAGATACGCAGTATTTT. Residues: CASTILGLNTDTQYF.

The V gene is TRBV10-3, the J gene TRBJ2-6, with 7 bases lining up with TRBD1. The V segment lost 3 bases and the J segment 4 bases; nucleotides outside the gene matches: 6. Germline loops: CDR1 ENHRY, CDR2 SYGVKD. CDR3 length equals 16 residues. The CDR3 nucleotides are TGTGCCATCAGTGACAGGGGGTTAACCGGGGCCAACGTCCTGACTTTC. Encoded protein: CAISDRGLTGANVLTF.

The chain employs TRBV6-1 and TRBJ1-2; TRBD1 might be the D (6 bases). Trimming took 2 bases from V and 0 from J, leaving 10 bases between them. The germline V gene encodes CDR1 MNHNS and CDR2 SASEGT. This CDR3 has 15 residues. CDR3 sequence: CASSERGQTNYGYTF. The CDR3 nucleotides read TGTGCCAGCAGTGAAAGGGGACAAACTAACTATGGCTACACCTTC.

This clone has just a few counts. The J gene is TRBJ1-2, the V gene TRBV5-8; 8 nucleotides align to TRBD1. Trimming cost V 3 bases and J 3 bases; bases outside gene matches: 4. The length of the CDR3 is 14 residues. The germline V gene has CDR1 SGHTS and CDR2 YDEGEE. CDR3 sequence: CASSWQGADYGYTF. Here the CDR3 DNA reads TGTGCCAGCAGCTGGCAGGGGGCAGACTATGGCTACACCTTC. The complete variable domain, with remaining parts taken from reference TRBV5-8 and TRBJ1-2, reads EAGVTQSPTHLIKTRGQQATLRCSPISGHTSVYWYQQALGLGLQFLLWYDEGEERNRGNFPPRFSGRQFPNYSSELNVNALELEDSALYLCASSWQGADYGYTFGSGTRLTVV.

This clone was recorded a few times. The chain's CDR3 is CASHGDGETQYF. The CDR3 bases are TGTGCCAGCCACGGAGATGGAGAGACCCAGTACTTC. The chain joins TRBV6-5 to TRBJ2-5; unclear D gene. The CDR3 is 12 amino acids. The V gene lost 8 bases and the J gene lost 4 bases, with 11 bases spanning the gap. Germline V gene sequence: CDR1 MNHEY, CDR2 SVGAGI.

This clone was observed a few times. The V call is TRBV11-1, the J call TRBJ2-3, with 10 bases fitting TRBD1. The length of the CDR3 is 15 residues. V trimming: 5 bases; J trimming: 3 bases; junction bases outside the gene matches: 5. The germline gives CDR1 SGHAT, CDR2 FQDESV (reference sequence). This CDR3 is CASSPRQGATDTQYF. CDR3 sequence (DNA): TGTGCCAGCAGCCCGCGACAGGGGGCTACAGATACGCAGTATTTT.

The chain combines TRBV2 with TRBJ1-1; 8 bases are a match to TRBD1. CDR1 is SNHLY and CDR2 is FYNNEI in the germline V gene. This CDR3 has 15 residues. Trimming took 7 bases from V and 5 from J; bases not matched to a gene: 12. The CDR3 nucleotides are TGTGCCAGCACCCCCCGGACAGGGAGGGGAACTGAAGCTTTCTTT. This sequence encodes CASTPRTGRGTEAFF.

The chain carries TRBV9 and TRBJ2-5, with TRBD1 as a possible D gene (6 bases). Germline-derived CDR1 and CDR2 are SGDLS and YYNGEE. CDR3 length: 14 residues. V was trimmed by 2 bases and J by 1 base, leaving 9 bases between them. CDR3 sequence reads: CASSVDRTQETQYF. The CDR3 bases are TGTGCCAGCAGCGTCGACAGGACCCAAGAGACCCAGTACTTC.

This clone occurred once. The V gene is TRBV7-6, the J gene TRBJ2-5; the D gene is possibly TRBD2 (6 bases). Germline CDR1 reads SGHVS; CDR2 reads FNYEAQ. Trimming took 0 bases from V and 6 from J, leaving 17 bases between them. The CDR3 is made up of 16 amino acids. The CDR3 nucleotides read TGTGCCAGCAGCTTAGCTAGTCTAGCGAGTAAAAAGACCCAGTACTTC. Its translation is CASSLASLASKKTQYF.

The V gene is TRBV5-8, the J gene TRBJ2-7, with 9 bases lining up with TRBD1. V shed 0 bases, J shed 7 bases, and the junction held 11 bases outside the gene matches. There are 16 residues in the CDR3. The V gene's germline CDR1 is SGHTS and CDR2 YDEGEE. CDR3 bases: TGTGCCAGCAGCTTGGCTTTGACAGGGGGAATGAGGGAGCAGTACTTC. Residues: CASSLALTGGMREQYF.